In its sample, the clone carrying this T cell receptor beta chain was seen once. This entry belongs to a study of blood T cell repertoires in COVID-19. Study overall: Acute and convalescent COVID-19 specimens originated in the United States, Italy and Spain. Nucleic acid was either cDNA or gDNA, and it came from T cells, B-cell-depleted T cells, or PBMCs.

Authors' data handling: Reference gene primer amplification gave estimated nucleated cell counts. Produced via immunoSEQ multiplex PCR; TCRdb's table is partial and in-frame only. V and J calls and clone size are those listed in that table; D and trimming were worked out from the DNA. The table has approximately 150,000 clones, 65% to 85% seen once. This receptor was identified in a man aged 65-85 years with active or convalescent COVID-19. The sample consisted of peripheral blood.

CDR3 DNA: TGTGCCAGCAGCTTAGATCGCCCAGGGGCAGATACGCAGTATTTT. Translated: CASSLDRPGADTQYF. This chain connects TRBV11-2 to TRBJ2-3, with a possible D match to TRBD1 (6 bases). This CDR3 is 15 amino acids long. In germline, CDR1 is SGHAT, CDR2 FQNNGV. V was cut by 0 bases and J by 4 bases, with 11 bases left in between.